The entry that follows covers one T cell receptor beta chain sequence. These data are taken from a study of blood T cell repertoires in COVID-19. Study-wide background: Sources were T cells, B-cell-depleted T cells, or PBMCs; the material itself was cDNA or gDNA.

In germline, CDR1 is LGHNA, CDR2 YSLEER. The germline V and J ends were trimmed by 2 bases and 3 bases, with 9 bases remaining between them. The CDR3 spans 14 residues. As handled by the study authors: Quantification of nucleated cells was approximated via reference gene primer amplification. Data came from immunoSEQ multiplex PCR; TCRdb stores just in-frame clones and leaves some out. V, J and clone size derive from that table, while D and trimming were established from the DNA sequence. The data hold 150,000 to 200,000 clones, with more than 75% observed a single time. The chain is built from TRBV4-3 and TRBJ2-3; maybe TRBD1 (5 bases). The material sequenced was peripheral blood. This receptor was obtained from a woman aged 50 to 65 with active or convalescent COVID-19. In DNA form, the CDR3 reads TGCGCCAGCAGCCAAATGGACAAGACAGATACGCAGTATTTT. It encodes CASSQMDKTDTQYF.